This entry concerns a single TCR beta chain. It lacks a known antigen. The input lacks base qualities; no much larger clone sits a single base away. Participants in the prospective study were enrolled through a virtual design, were aged about 18 to 89 years, and lived in 24 United States geographic areas. To assign participants to cohorts, the prospective study relied on clinical history that participants themselves reported in a screening survey and a study questionnaire. Recovered participants in ImmuneRACE Cohort 3 were defined as having two consecutive negative NP/OP PCR tests, clearance from a healthcare professional, or resolution of symptoms. Mobile phlebotomists in the prospective study collected whole blood, serum and a nasopharyngeal or oropharyngeal swab from every participant. Prospective study participants could optionally give additional blood draws and questionnaires over an approximately 2-month period. Prospective study blood samples were shipped either frozen or at room temperature before DNA extraction.

These data originate in a study of blood T cell repertoires in COVID-19 (dated by TCRdb to the early 2020s). The study in broad terms: Collaborator samples came from the United States, Italy and Spain and covered acute and convalescent phases of COVID-19. The material from the prospective study consisted of cDNA or gDNA derived from T cells, B-cell-depleted T cells, or PBMCs. Deeply sampled blood TCRbeta repertoires from subjects exposed to, actively infected with, or recovered from COVID-19 were included in the dataset. A freely available public database, intended as a resource for researchers studying the immune response to SARS-CoV-2, is where the repertoires were released. The samples were drawn from two sources: the first 160 participants of the ongoing ImmuneRACE study, and 1,254 subjects contributed by 6 global collaborators. Nearly every sample came with metadata listing a de-identified subject ID, COVID-19 status, age in years and sex. Where available, HLA class I and class II types were obtained from metadata supplied by the sample provider rather than from assay-based typing.

TCRbeta CDR3 regions were amplified from genomic DNA using the immunoSEQ Assay, a bias-controlled multiplex PCR. In the source study's methods: The number of nucleated cells in each sample was estimated by amplification of reference gene primers within the assay. Sequence reads were collapsed and filtered to measure the absolute abundance of every unique TCRbeta CDR3 rearrangement. Productive Simpson clonality was computed per sample as the square root of Simpson's diversity index over productive rearrangements. Held by TCRdb, this immuneACCESS table contains in-frame sequences only and omits some clones. Under half of the omission traces to an unresolved V gene where checked; the cause of the rest is unknown. That table supplies the V and J calls and clone size; D and trimming were determined from the DNA. The table for this sample lists approximately 300,000 clones; more than 75% of them were counted only once. Jointly, the top ten make up under 3% of the sample.

CDR1 SGHTA and CDR2 FQGNSA were looked up in the germline V gene. Counted from cysteine to phenylalanine, this CDR3 has 14 amino acids. Only CDR3 DNA remains: 42 bases, in frame from the first base. The V end gives up 3 bases and the J end 1 base, leaving 0 bases in the junction not matched to a gene. On the study overall, not on this receptor specifically: Clinical and demographic metadata were provided uncurated, with the amount varying by source and participant.

The sequence is built from TRBV7-2 and TRBJ2-5, with TRBD2 matching 9 junction bases. The source of this sequence is a young woman who had recovered from COVID-19. The sample was PBMCs or T cells enriched from blood (not recorded which). The CDR3 sequence is CASSFSGGQETQYF. The DNA sequence reads TGTGCCAGCAGCTTTAGCGGGGGCCAAGAGACCCAGTACTTC.